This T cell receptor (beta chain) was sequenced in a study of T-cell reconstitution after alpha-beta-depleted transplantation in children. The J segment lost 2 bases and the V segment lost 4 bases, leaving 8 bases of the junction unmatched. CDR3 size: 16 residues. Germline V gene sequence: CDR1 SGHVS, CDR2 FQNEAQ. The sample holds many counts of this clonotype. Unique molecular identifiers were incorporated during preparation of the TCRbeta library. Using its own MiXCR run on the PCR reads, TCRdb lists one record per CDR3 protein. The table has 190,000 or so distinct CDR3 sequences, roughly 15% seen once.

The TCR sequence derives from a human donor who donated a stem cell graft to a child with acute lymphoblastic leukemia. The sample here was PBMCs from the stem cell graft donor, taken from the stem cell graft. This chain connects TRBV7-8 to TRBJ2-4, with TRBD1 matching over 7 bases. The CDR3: CASSSKGASSKNIQYF. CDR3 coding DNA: TGTGCCAGCAGCTCAAAGGGGGCATCTTCCAAAAACATTCAGTACTTC. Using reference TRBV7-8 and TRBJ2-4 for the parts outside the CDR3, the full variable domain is GAGVSQSPRYKVAKRGQDVALRCDPISGHVSLFWYQQALGQGPEFLTYFQNEAQLDKSGLPSDRFFAERPEGSVSTLKIQRTQQEDSAVYLCASSSKGASSKNIQYFGAGTRLSVL.